The rows below give T cell receptor beta chains drawn from one sample of a study of CD8 T cells in Susac syndrome. Each CDR3 protein is one row after TCRdb ran MiXCR on the immunoSEQ multiplex PCR reads. The sample yields roughly 200,000 distinct CDR3 sequences, roughly 95% seen once. Specimen: CD8+ T cells from PBMCs. Receptors were obtained from a human donor with multiple sclerosis. The conserved cysteine and the conserved F or W are not part of the CDR3 here. The order of the fields is V gene, J gene, CDR3 protein.

>TRBV15|TRBJ2-5
ATRVSGQETQY
>TRBV15|TRBJ2-7
ATSYDRGSSYEQY
>TRBV7-9|TRBJ1-2
ASNEPGTVYGYT
>TRBV29-1|TRBJ2-7
SVRTADSYEQY
>TRBV7-9|TRBJ2-7
ASSPAGTSGYEQY
>TRBV29-1|TRBJ2-7
SVEKGTETSEQY
>TRBV4-2|TRBJ1-2
ASSQASQESFFNYGYT
>TRBV20-1|TRBJ2-7
SARDLTGGFDEQY
>TRBV7-6|TRBJ1-2
ASSLGRHHGYT
>TRBV28|TRBJ2-5
ASSYRTGRETQY
>TRBV7-9|TRBJ1-2
ASSPTTNGYT
>TRBV28|TRBJ2-7
ASSLRVKLTYEQY
>TRBV2|TRBJ2-2
ASITGGAGELF
>TRBV29-1|TRBJ1-1
SVLTGENTEAF
>TRBV20-1|TRBJ1-1
SAREGTGGYKTEAF
>TRBV29-1|TRBJ2-3
SALVGDREYTQY
>TRBV13|TRBJ1-1
ASSRREGAF
>TRBV20-1|TRBJ2-1
SARTPGGRNNEQF
>TRBV5-1|TRBJ2-1
ASSVPRGYLYEQF
>TRBV19|TRBJ2-3
ASSYPGLAGFSQY
>TRBV29-1|TRBJ1-2
SVVRSYGYT
>TRBV9|TRBJ2-1
ASSVEPSVSYNEQF
>TRBV28|TRBJ2-7
ASSPVGGGYEQY
>TRBV25-1|TRBJ2-2
ASTQGADGELF
>TRBV28|TRBJ2-4
ASSGSNIQY
>TRBV4-1|TRBJ2-6
ASSQVGAGDAGANVLT
>TRBV27|TRBJ2-1
ASSFGLAEQF
>TRBV4-2|TRBJ2-1
ASSQNGGSYNEQF
>TRBV2|TRBJ2-7
ASSRAASGAQLYEQY
>TRBV20-1|TRBJ2-7
SASGPGSSREPLSYEQY
>TRBV25-1|TRBJ1-1
ASLGGTEAF
>TRBV20-1|TRBJ2-1
SARPRQVEFNEQF
>TRBV5-1|TRBJ2-1
ASRSGLSSYNEQF
>TRBV20-1|TRBJ1-2
SANAVPEGYGYT
>TRBV28|TRBJ2-7
ASSLYSYEQY
>TRBV6-1|TRBJ2-2
ASTDGSGELF
>TRBV13|TRBJ1-1
ATYLRGATEAF
>TRBV12-5|TRBJ1-5
ASGSGKPQH
>TRBV20-1|TRBJ2-5
SARGQGPYEETQY
>TRBV30|TRBJ1-2
AWSVLWDYGYT
>TRBV2|TRBJ2-5
ASSEALAGPEETQY
>TRBV7-9|TRBJ2-1
ASSLGGAGYEQF
>TRBV28|TRBJ2-1
ASSFAGEMNEQF
>TRBV12-3/TRBV12-4|TRBJ2-3
ASSSPDYDSTDTQY
>TRBV18|TRBJ1-1
ASSTVWDEAF
>TRBV28|TRBJ1-1
ASSLSGGGTEAF
>TRBV19|TRBJ2-3
ASSTEGLAGSGDTQY
>TRBV3-1|TRBJ2-1
ASSQDVSGGPYNEQF